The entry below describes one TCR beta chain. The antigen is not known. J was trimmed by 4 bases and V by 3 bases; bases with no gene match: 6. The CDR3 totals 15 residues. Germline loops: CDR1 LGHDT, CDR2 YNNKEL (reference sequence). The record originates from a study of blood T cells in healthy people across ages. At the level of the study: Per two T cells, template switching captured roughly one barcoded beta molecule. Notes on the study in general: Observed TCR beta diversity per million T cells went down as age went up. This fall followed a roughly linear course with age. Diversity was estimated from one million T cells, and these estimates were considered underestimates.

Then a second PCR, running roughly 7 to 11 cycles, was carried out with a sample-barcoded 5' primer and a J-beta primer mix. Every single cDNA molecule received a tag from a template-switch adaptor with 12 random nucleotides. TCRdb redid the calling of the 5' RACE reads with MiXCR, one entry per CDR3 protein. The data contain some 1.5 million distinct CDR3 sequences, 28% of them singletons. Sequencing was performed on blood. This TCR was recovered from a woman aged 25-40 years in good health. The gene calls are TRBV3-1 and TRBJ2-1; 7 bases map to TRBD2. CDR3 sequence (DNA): TGTGCCAGCAGCCACCTAGCGGCCCTTTACAATGAGCAGTTCTTC. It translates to CASSHLAALYNEQFF.